The rows below give T cell receptor beta chains drawn from one sample of a study of cytomegalovirus exposure and HLA in healthy donors. The assay was immunoSEQ multiplex PCR, and TCRdb's table has in-frame clones only and misses some. The repertoire holds around 200,000 clones, with 75% to 85% as singletons. Sequencing was carried out using PBMCs. These receptors were taken from an older woman in good health and CMV-seropositive. The CDR3 runs from the conserved cysteine through the conserved F or W. D genes are given only for firm matches. Size is stated for part of the rows, as once, few or many counts, or as a class when the clone is expanded.

v_call	d_call	clone_size	j_call	cdr3_nt	cdr3_aa
TRBV11-2	-	-	TRBJ1-6	TGTGCCAGCAGCCGACGGACCGGGGGACCCCTCCACTTT	CASSRRTGGPLHF
TRBV10-2	TRBD2	few	TRBJ2-5	TGCGCCAGCCGAGGGACTAGCGACCCGGAGGAGACCCAGTACTTC	CASRGTSDPEETQYF
TRBV7-2	-	-	TRBJ2-3	TGTGCCAGCAGCTTAAAGGAGGGGTCGTACACAGATACGCAGTATTTT	CASSLKEGSYTDTQYF
TRBV5-1	TRBD1	once	TRBJ2-7	TGCGCCAGCACTTTAGGGACAGGAGGCGGGGAGCAGTACTTC	CASTLGTGGGEQYF
TRBV10-3	-	-	TRBJ2-1	TGTGCCATCATACGGGACCAGGGGCACAATGAGCAGTTCTTC	CAIIRDQGHNEQFF
TRBV28	-	once	TRBJ1-2	TGTGCCAGCAGCTTCCGGGGGGGCTATGGCTACACCTTC	CASSFRGGYGYTF
TRBV5-1	-	-	TRBJ1-1	TGCGCCAGCAGCCTTGACAAGAACACTGAAGCTTTCTTT	CASSLDKNTEAFF
TRBV7-9	-	few	TRBJ2-3	TGTTCCGGAGTCGATACAGATACGCAGTATTTT	CSGVDTDTQYF
TRBV6-5	-	few	TRBJ1-1	TGTGCCAGCAGTTACCCGGGACATGGGGCATCGGCTGAAGCTTTCTTT	CASSYPGHGASAEAFF
TRBV7-9	TRBD1	once	TRBJ1-2	TGTTCCAGCAGCTTTACGCAGGGGGCCGGCTATGGCTACACCTTC	CSSSFTQGAGYGYTF
TRBV2	-	once	TRBJ2-5	TGTGCCAGCAGTGAACGAGAGACCCAGTACTTC	CASSERETQYF
TRBV18	-	-	TRBJ2-4	TGTGCCAGCTCACCGGAGCTAGCCAAAAACATTCAGTACTTC	CASSPELAKNIQYF
TRBV7-2	TRBD1	few	TRBJ1-6	TGTGCCAGCAGCTTAGGGACAGGGGTCGGTTCACCCCTCCACTTT	CASSLGTGVGSPLHF
TRBV7-9	-	-	TRBJ1-2	TGTGCCAGCAGCGCAGTTCAGGGATTCGGGGGCTACACCTTC	CASSAVQGFGGYTF
TRBV19	TRBD1	-	TRBJ2-7	TGTGCCAGTAGTGACCGGGGACAGGGGAGGTCGTACTTC	CASSDRGQGRSYF
TRBV11-2	TRBD1	few	TRBJ1-1	TGTGCCAGCAGCTCCCCAAGACAGGGAAACACTGAAGCTTTCTTT	CASSSPRQGNTEAFF
TRBV30	-	-	TRBJ2-1	TGTGCCTGGAGTGTACAATTGGGAGATGAGCAGTTCTTC	CAWSVQLGDEQFF
TRBV19	-	-	TRBJ1-1	TGTGCCAGTAGTATCCGGGGTAGAGGGTACACTGAAGCTTTCTTT	CASSIRGRGYTEAFF
TRBV9	TRBD2	-	TRBJ2-4	TGTGCCAGCAGCGTAGAGCCGGGGGGAAACATTCAGTACTTC	CASSVEPGGNIQYF
TRBV2	TRBD1	-	TRBJ1-6	TGTGCCAGCGGACAGGCGAATAATTCACCCCTCCACTTT	CASGQANNSPLHF
TRBV29-1	-	-	TRBJ1-5	TGCAGCGTTGTGGAAGGGACCACCGCGGGGCAGCCCCAGCATTTT	CSVVEGTTAGQPQHF
TRBV7-9	TRBD2	few	TRBJ2-1	TGTGCCAGCAGCTTGCGGGGACTAGCGGGAGGACGTGAGCAGTTCTTC	CASSLRGLAGGREQFF
TRBV4-2	-	-	TRBJ2-5	TGTGCCAGCAGCCAAGGGAATAACGGGGGGCGGGAGACCCAGTACTTC	CASSQGNNGGRETQYF
TRBV5-1	TRBD1	-	TRBJ1-1	TGCGCCAGCAGCCCCCTACAGGGGGTCGGTGAAGCTTTCTTT	CASSPLQGVGEAFF
TRBV14	TRBD1	-	TRBJ1-1	TGTGCCAGCAGCCGAGACAGGGTGAACACTGAAGCTTTCTTT	CASSRDRVNTEAFF
TRBV20-1	-	-	TRBJ2-7	TGCAGTGTTCATCAGGGAAACGAGCAGTACTTC	CSVHQGNEQYF
TRBV5-1	-	once	TRBJ1-6	TGCGCCAGCAGTGAGAATAATTCACCCCTCCACTTT	CASSENNSPLHF
TRBV4-2	-	few	TRBJ2-7	TGTGCCAGCAGCCAAGCGGAGGATACGGCTTTCTACGAGCAGTACTTC	CASSQAEDTAFYEQYF
TRBV21-1	-	-	TRBJ2-7	TGTGCCAGCAGCGACAAAAAGCGGGACAGGGCCCTCGAGCAGTACTTC	CASSDKKRDRALEQYF
TRBV7-8	-	-	TRBJ1-1	TGTGCCAGCAGTCTTCGGAGGGGACCGAACACTGAAGCTTTCTTT	CASSLRRGPNTEAFF
TRBV19	-	few	TRBJ2-7	TGTGCCAGTACACTAACCTACGAGCAGTACTTC	CASTLTYEQYF
TRBV29-1	TRBD2	-	TRBJ2-6	TGCAGCGTTGATTATCTAGCGGGGATCTCTGGGGCCAACGTCCTGACTTTC	CSVDYLAGISGANVLTF
TRBV11-2	TRBD1	-	TRBJ1-1	TGTGCCAGCAGCTTAGTAAGGGGCAGGGGGACTGAAGCTTTCTTT	CASSLVRGRGTEAFF
TRBV5-1	-	-	TRBJ1-1	TGCGCCAGCAGCCCGACACGCGACACTGAAGCTTTCTTT	CASSPTRDTEAFF
TRBV5-1	-	-	TRBJ1-1	TGCGCCAGCAGCTTGGTAAGGGGGAGGAACACTGAAGCTTTCTTT	CASSLVRGRNTEAFF
TRBV28	-	-	TRBJ1-2	TGTGCCAGCAGTCAACGGGACACCAGGCCTGGCTATGGCTACACCTTC	CASSQRDTRPGYGYTF
TRBV10-3	TRBD2	-	TRBJ2-7	TGTGCCATCAGTGAATCCTCCGGACTAGCGGGGGGCAAGTACGACGAGCAGTACTTC	CAISESSGLAGGKYDEQYF
TRBV28	TRBD1	-	TRBJ1-6	TGTGCCAGCAGTTCGAAGGGGACAGGGGGTAATTCACCCCTCCACTTT	CASSSKGTGGNSPLHF
TRBV7-8	TRBD1	-	TRBJ1-1	TGTGCCAGCAGCTTGACGACAGGGGGCGTTGGCACTGAAGCTTTCTTT	CASSLTTGGVGTEAFF
TRBV4-1	TRBD1	-	TRBJ1-5	TGCGCCAGCAGCCGATCTACGGGGACAGGGCACAATCAGCCCCAGCATTTT	CASSRSTGTGHNQPQHF
TRBV7-8	-	-	TRBJ1-2	TGTGCCAGCAGCTACAGGGTGGCCGACTATGGCTACACCTTC	CASSYRVADYGYTF
TRBV7-3	-	-	TRBJ1-2	TGTGCCAGCAGCTCAGGGGAGGGATATGGCTACACCTTC	CASSSGEGYGYTF
TRBV7-9	TRBD1	-	TRBJ1-5	TGTGCCAGCAGCTTAGTCCCTCAGGGGGTTTCTAGCAATCAGCCCCAGCATTTT	CASSLVPQGVSSNQPQHF
TRBV5-1	TRBD1	-	TRBJ1-4	TGCGCCAGCAGCTTGCTTCCGGGACAGGGGGCAACTAATGAAAAACTGTTTTTT	CASSLLPGQGATNEKLFF
TRBV11-3	-	-	TRBJ1-3	TGTGCCAGCAGCCCCGGACAGTTCTCTGGAAACACCATATATTTT	CASSPGQFSGNTIYF
TRBV5-1	-	-	TRBJ1-5	TGCGCCAGCAGCTTTACGGGAAGCCTTAATCAGCCCCAGCATTTT	CASSFTGSLNQPQHF
TRBV19	-	-	TRBJ1-5	TGTGCCAGTAGTTGGCGAGGAGGCGGCCAGCCCCAGCATTTT	CASSWRGGGQPQHF
TRBV5-4	TRBD1	-	TRBJ1-2	TGTGCCAGCAGCTTAATTATGGGGACAGGGGGAAGCTACACCTTC	CASSLIMGTGGSYTF
TRBV6-4	-	few	TRBJ1-2	TGTGCCAGCAGTGACTCAACAGCTTACGGCTACACCTTC	CASSDSTAYGYTF
TRBV4-1	TRBD1	-	TRBJ1-2	TGCGCCAGCAGCCAAGATAAAGGGGGGGGACAGGGAATCCATGGCTACACCTTC	CASSQDKGGGQGIHGYTF
TRBV20-1	-	-	TRBJ1-1	TGCAGTGCTGCCGGGAGGACTGAAGCTTTCTTT	CSAAGRTEAFF
TRBV28	TRBD2	-	TRBJ2-7	TGTGCCAGCAGCTCTACTAGCGGGGGGCAGTACGAGCAGTACTTC	CASSSTSGGQYEQYF
TRBV5-1	-	-	TRBJ1-5	TGCGCCAGCAGCTTGGCGGGAGATAGTTATCAGCCCCAGCATTTT	CASSLAGDSYQPQHF
TRBV7-9	-	-	TRBJ1-2	TGTGCCAGCAGCTTAGAGGGGCGCGGTGCCATTGGCTACACCTTC	CASSLEGRGAIGYTF
TRBV5-1	-	-	TRBJ1-1	TGCGCCAGCAGCTTGGGGGGGGAGCGTGAAGCTTTCTTT	CASSLGGEREAFF
TRBV30	-	-	TRBJ2-2	TGTGCCTGGGGACAGAACACCGGGGAGCTGTTTTTT	CAWGQNTGELFF